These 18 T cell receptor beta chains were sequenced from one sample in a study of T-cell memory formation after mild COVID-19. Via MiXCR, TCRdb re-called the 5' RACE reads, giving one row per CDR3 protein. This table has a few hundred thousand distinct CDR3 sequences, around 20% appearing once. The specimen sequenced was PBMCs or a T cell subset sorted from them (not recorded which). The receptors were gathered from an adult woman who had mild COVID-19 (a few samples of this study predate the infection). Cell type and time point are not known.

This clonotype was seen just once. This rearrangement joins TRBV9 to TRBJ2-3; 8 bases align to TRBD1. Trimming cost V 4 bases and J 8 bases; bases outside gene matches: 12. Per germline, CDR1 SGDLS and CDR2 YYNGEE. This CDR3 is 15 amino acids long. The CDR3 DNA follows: TGTGCCAGCAGCTCATCACCCGGACAGGGAGGTACGCAGTATTTT. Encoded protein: CASSSSPGQGGTQYF.

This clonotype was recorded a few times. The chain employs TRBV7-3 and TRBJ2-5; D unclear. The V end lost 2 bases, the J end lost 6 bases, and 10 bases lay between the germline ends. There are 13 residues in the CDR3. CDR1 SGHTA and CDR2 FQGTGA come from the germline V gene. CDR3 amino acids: CASSLDNTKTQYF. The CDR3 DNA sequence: TGTGCCAGCAGCTTAGATAACACGAAGACCCAGTACTTC.

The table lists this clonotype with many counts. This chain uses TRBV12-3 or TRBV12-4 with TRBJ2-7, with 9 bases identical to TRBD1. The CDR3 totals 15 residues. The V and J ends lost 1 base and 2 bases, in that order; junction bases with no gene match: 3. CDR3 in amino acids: CASSLGGQGPYEQYF. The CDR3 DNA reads TGTGCCAGCAGTTTAGGGGGACAGGGACCCTACGAGCAGTACTTC.

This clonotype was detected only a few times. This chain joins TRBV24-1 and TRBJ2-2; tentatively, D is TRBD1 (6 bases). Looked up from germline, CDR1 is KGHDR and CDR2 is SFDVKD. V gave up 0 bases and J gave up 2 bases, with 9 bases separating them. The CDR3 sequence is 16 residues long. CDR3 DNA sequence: TGTGCCACCAGTGATTTGGACAGGATAAACACCGGGGAGCTGTTTTTT. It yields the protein CATSDLDRINTGELFF.

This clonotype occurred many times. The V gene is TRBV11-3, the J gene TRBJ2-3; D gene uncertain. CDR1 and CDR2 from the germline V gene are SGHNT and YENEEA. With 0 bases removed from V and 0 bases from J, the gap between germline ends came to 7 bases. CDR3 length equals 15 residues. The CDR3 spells CASSLEVVSTDTQYF. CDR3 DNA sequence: TGTGCCAGCAGCTTAGAGGTGGTTAGCACAGATACGCAGTATTTT.

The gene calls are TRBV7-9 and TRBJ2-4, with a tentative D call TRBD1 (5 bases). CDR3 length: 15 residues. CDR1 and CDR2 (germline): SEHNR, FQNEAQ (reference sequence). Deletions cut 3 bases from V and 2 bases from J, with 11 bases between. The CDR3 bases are TGTGCCAGCAGCTTGGGTCAGGGAACCAAAAACATTCAGTACTTC. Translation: CASSLGQGTKNIQYF.

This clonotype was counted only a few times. The DNA for the CDR3 is TGCGCCAGCAGCCACGAAGGAGACACATCCTACGAGCAGTACTTC. It specifies CASSHEGDTSYEQYF. This chain uses TRBV4-3 with TRBJ2-7; no reliable D call. Germline V CDR1 and CDR2: LGHNA, YSLEER. The CDR3 totals 15 residues. Trimming cost V 3 bases and J 1 base, with 13 bases left between them.

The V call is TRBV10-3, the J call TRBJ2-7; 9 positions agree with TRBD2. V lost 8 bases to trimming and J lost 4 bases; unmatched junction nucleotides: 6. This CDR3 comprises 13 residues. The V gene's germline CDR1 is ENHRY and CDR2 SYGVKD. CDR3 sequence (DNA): TGTGCCATCGGCGGGAGGGCCGGGTACGAGCAGTACTTC. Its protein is CAIGGRAGYEQYF.

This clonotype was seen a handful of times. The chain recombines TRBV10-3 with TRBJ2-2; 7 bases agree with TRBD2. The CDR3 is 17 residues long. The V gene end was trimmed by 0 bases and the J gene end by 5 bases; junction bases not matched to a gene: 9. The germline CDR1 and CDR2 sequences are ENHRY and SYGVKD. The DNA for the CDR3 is TGTGCCATCAGTGAGTCCGTTGCGGGAGTAGGAACCGGGGAGCTGTTTTTT. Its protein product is CAISESVAGVGTGELFF.

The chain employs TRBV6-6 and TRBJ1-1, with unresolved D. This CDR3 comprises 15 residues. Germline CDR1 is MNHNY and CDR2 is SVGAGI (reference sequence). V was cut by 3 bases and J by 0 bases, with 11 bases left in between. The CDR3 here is CASSYGRQMNTEAFF. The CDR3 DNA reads TGTGCCAGCAGTTATGGAAGGCAGATGAACACTGAAGCTTTCTTT.

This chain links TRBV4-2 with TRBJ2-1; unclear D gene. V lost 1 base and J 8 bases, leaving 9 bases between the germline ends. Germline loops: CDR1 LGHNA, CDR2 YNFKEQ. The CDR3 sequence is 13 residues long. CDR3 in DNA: TGTGCCAGCAGCCAAGTAATTCGGGATGAGCAGTTCTTC. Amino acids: CASSQVIRDEQFF.

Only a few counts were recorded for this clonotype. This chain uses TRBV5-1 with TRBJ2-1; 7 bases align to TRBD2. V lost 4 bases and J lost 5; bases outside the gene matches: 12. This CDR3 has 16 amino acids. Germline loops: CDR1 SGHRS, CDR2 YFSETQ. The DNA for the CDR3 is TGCGCCAGCAGCAAAGGCCTAGCGGTTGGCGACAATGAGCAGTTCTTC. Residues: CASSKGLAVGDNEQFF.

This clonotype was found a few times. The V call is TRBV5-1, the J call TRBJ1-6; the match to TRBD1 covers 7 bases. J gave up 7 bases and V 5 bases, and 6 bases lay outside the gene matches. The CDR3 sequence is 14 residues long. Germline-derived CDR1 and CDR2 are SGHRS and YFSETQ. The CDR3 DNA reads TGCGCCAGCAGTTTTCAGGGGGGCAATTCACCCCTCCACTTT. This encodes CASSFQGGNSPLHF.

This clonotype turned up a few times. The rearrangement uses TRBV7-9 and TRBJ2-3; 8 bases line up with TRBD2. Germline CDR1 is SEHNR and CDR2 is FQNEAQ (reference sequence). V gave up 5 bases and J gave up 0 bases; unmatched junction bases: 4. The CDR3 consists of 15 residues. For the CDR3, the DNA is TGTGCCAGCAGCGGGGCTAGCGGGAGCACAGATACGCAGTATTTT. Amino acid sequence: CASSGASGSTDTQYF.

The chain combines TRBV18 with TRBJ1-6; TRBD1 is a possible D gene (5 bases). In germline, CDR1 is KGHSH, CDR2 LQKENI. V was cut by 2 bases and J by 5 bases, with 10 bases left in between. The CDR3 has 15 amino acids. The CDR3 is CASSPEGTDNSPLHF. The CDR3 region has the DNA TGTGCCAGCTCACCAGAAGGGACGGATAATTCACCCCTCCACTTT.

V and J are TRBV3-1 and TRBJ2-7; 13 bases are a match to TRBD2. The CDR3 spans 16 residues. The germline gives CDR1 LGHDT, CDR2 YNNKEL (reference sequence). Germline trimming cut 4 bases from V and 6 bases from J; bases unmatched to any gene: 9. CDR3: CASSPGLAGATFEQYF. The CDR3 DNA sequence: TGTGCCAGCAGCCCTGGACTAGCGGGAGCCACGTTCGAGCAGTACTTC.

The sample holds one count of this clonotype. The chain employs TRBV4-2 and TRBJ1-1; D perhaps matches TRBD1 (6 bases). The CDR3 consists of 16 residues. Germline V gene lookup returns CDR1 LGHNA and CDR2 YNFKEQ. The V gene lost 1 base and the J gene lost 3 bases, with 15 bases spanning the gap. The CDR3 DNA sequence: TGTGCCAGCAGCCAAGGGGGTTTGGGGGCCTACACTGAAGCTTTCTTT. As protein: CASSQGGLGAYTEAFF.

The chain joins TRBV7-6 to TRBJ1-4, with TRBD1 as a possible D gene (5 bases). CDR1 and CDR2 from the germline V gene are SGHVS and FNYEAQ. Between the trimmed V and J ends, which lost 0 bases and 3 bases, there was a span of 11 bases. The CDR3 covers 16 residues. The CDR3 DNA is TGTGCCAGCAGCTTAGCCCCGACAGCACCTAATGAAAAACTGTTTTTT. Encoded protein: CASSLAPTAPNEKLFF.